Listed here is a single T cell receptor beta chain. Its antigen is still unknown. No per-base quality is available; no much larger clone lies one base away. Each collaborating institution followed its own protocols to collect whole blood in K2EDTA tubes. For TCRbeta analysis, collaborators shipped samples as frozen whole blood, isolated PBMCs, or DNA extracted from either of those sample types. The immunoSEQ Assay, a bias-controlled multiplex PCR, was used to amplify TCRbeta CDR3 regions from genomic DNA. The paper's processing steps were these. Within the assay, amplification of reference gene primers was used to estimate how many nucleated cells each sample contained. To quantify the absolute abundance of each unique TCRbeta CDR3 rearrangement, sequence reads were collapsed and filtered. For each sample, productive Simpson clonality was calculated as the square root of Simpson's diversity index across productive rearrangements. TCRdb limited this immuneACCESS table to in-frame rearrangements with V and J called. A share of clones is missing; checked studies link under half to unresolved V genes, and the rest is unexplained. V and J calls and clone size come straight from that table; D and trimming were deduced from the DNA. The sample includes around 77,000 clones, with approximately 89% observed a single time. The ten largest make up just over 5% of the sample.

The data derive from a study of blood T cell repertoires in COVID-19 (dated by TCRdb to 2020 to 2021). For the wider study: Samples from collaborators originated in the United States, Italy and Spain and spanned both the acute and convalescent phases of COVID-19. The prospective study material was composed of cDNA or gDNA derived from T cells, B-cell-depleted T cells, or PBMCs. Subjects who had been exposed to COVID-19, were actively infected with it, or had recovered from it provided the deeply sampled blood TCRbeta repertoires that made up the dataset. The repertoires were released in a freely available public database intended as a resource for research on the immune response to SARS-CoV-2. The samples were drawn from two sources: the first 160 participants of the ongoing ImmuneRACE study, and over 1,000 subjects contributed by 6 global collaborators. A de-identified subject ID, COVID-19 status, age in years and sex were almost always included in the sample metadata. Where HLA class I and class II types were available, the types were taken from metadata supplied by the sample provider, not from assay-based typing.

From its cysteine to its phenylalanine, the CDR3 spans 15 amino acids. The DNA shown is the 45-base CDR3, in frame from base 1. V and J are trimmed by 4 bases and 7 bases, and the gene matches miss 9 bases of the junction. CDR1 and CDR2, per the germline V gene, are KGHSH and LQKENI. Results the study describes overall, beyond this receptor: Clinical and demographic metadata were provided uncurated, with the amount varying by source and participant.

The TCR originated in an older man with acute or convalescent COVID-19. Rearrangement joined TRBV18 to TRBJ2-1, with TRBD2 identical over 8 junction bases. Input material: peripheral blood. The nucleotide sequence is TGTGCCAGCTCACGACCGGGACTAGGGGGGAATGAGCAGTTCTTC. Translated, it reads CASSRPGLGGNEQFF.